These T cell receptor beta chains were read from a single sample in a study of blood T cell repertoires in COVID-19. Profiled with immunoSEQ multiplex PCR; TCRdb holds only in-frame clones, not every one. The sample contains about 97,000 clones, around 88% of which appear only once. The sequencing input was peripheral blood. These receptors all stem from a man aged 45 to 65 with COVID-19, enrolled during active disease. Both conserved end residues are part of each CDR3. The D gene is left open where the match is weak. Size tells how often a clone was seen (once, few, many) or the class of an expanded clone, and some rows leave it out.

>TRBV7-9|NA|TRBD2|TRBJ2-7
CASSLGLAGGEQYF
TGTGCCAGCAGCTTAGGACTAGCTGGAGGCGAGCAGTACTTC
>TRBV11-2|NA|TRBD2|TRBJ2-7
CASSPHSGGLFEQYF
TGTGCCAGCAGCCCACATAGCGGGGGTCTATTCGAGCAGTACTTC
>TRBV15|NA|NA|TRBJ1-3
CATSRDPRQATGNTIYF
TGTGCCACCAGCAGAGATCCGCGACAGGCTACTGGAAACACCATATATTTT
>TRBV4-3|NA|NA|TRBJ1-2
CASSQDRFGGRPYSYTF
TGCGCCAGCAGCCAAGATCGATTTGGGGGCCGCCCCTATAGCTACACCTTC
>TRBV9|NA|TRBD1|TRBJ1-5
CASSAGQGAINQPQHF
TGTGCCAGCAGCGCGGGACAGGGGGCGATCAATCAGCCCCAGCATTTT
>TRBV20-1|NA|NA|TRBJ1-4
CSARAGEKLFF
TGCAGTGCTAGGGCGGGTGAAAAACTGTTTTTT
>TRBV28|NA|NA|TRBJ1-2
CASSLEGGGYGYTF
TGTGCCAGCAGTTTAGAGGGAGGGGGCTATGGCTACACCTTC
>TRBV25-1|NA|NA|TRBJ2-1
CASSDPGGPYNEQFF
TGTGCCAGCAGTGATCCCGGGGGGCCCTACAATGAGCAGTTCTTC
>TRBV4-2|NA|TRBD1|TRBJ1-6
CASSHGGAGQLNSPLHF
TGTGCCAGCAGCCACGGAGGGGCGGGACAGCTAAATTCACCCCTCCACTTT
>TRBV11-3|once|NA|TRBJ1-1
CASSLGNRVAFF
TGTGCCAGCAGCCTCGGCAACAGGGTGGCTTTCTTT
>TRBV12-3/TRBV12-4|NA|NA|TRBJ2-2
CASSFEGIRELFF
TGTGCCAGCAGTTTTGAGGGTATCAGGGAGCTGTTTTTT
>TRBV24-1|NA|TRBD1|TRBJ2-1
CATSDPSPKRGPYNEQFF
TGTGCCACCAGTGATCCCTCACCGAAGAGGGGGCCATACAATGAGCAGTTCTTC
>TRBV6-5|few|TRBD1|TRBJ2-1
CASSSGQGAGEQFF
TGTGCCAGCAGTTCGGGACAGGGGGCAGGTGAGCAGTTCTTC
>TRBV6-5|NA|TRBD1|TRBJ2-7
CASADRTGGYEQYF
TGTGCCAGCGCAGACCGGACAGGGGGTTACGAGCAGTACTTC
>TRBV5-8|NA|TRBD1|TRBJ2-1
CASSWGTVHEQFF
TGTGCCAGCAGCTGGGGGACAGTCCATGAGCAGTTCTTC
>TRBV28|NA|TRBD1|TRBJ1-4
CASSSPTGGNPTNEKLFF
TGTGCCAGCAGTTCGCCGACAGGGGGAAATCCAACTAATGAAAAACTGTTTTTT